This entry is about one TCR beta chain. The sample is drawn from a study of blood T cell repertoires in COVID-19. At the level of the study: Sites across the United States, Italy and Spain contributed samples from acute and convalescent COVID-19.

As handled by the study authors: Amplification of reference gene primers provided the estimated nucleated cell counts. Some clones are missing from TCRdb's copy, which holds only in-frame ones; the method was immunoSEQ multiplex PCR. V, J and clone size are those of that table, while D and trimming were read from the DNA. Found here are about 380,000 clones, about 90% of them singletons; the top ten hold around 3%. Which cohort a participant joined came from the clinical history participants gave. In Cohort 3, a recovered donor had either two negative PCRs, clearance, or symptom resolution. This TCR was recovered from a woman between 25 and 40 years old who had recovered from COVID-19. Sequencing was carried out using PBMCs or T cells enriched from blood (not recorded which).

As DNA, the CDR3 is TGTGCCAGTAGTATCGGAGGGGTCGAGCAGTACTTC. This encodes CASSIGGVEQYF. The chain couples TRBV19 to TRBJ2-7; maybe TRBD2 (6 bases). This CDR3 comprises 12 residues. Trimming removed 3 bases at V and 6 bases at J, with 9 bases between. CDR1 and CDR2 from the germline V gene are LNHDA and SQIVND (reference sequence). Complete variable domain (other parts from reference TRBV19 and TRBJ2-7): DGGITQSPKYLFRKEGQNVTLSCEQNLNHDAMYWYRQDPGQGLRLIYYSQIVNDFQKGDIAEGYSVSREKKESFPLTVTSAQKNPTAFYLCASSIGGVEQYFGPGTRLTVT.